Presented here are 10 T cell receptor beta chains from one specimen sequenced in a study of T-cell memory formation after mild COVID-19 (dated by TCRdb to 2020 to 2023). Libraries were constructed by 5' RACE. The run used an Illumina NovaSeq 6000. The public reads were reanalyzed by TCRdb: fastp trimming at Q25, MiXCR alignment, in-frame beta chains only. Rows merge per CDR3 protein into single entries with the most common DNA and genes. For this sample there are 350,000 to 400,000 distinct CDR3 sequences; 13% to 15% appear just once. In total, the top ten clones hold less than 25% of the sample. Sample: PBMCs or a T cell subset sorted from them (not recorded which). The source of these receptors is a man younger than 35 who had mild COVID-19 (a few samples of this study predate the infection). The sample titles of this study are shuffled in the database, so cell type and time point are left out; the donor was told from shared clones.

This rearrangement joins TRBV6-5 to TRBJ2-5; 9 bases agree with TRBD2. Germline V CDR1 and CDR2: MNHEY, SVGAGI. V dropped 8 bases and J dropped 2; count of bases not matched to a gene: 6. The CDR3 has 14 residues. This CDR3 is CASSGLALQETQYF. CDR3 nucleotide sequence: TGTGCCAGCTCCGGACTAGCGCTACAAGAGACCCAGTACTTC.

This clonotype was seen only a few times. The chain carries TRBV11-1 and TRBJ2-3; D unclear. The germline gives CDR1 SGHAT, CDR2 FQDESV (reference sequence). Trimming stripped 2 bases from V and 3 bases from J, with 18 bases between. CDR3 size: 17 residues. Written as DNA, the CDR3 is TGTGCCAGCAGCTTATCCGACCGCGACTTGGCGACAGATACGCAGTATTTT. This translates into CASSLSDRDLATDTQYF.

This clonotype was counted only a few times. The chain links TRBV3-1 to TRBJ1-1; a possible D gene is TRBD1 (6 bases). V was shortened by 1 base and J by 5 bases, with 14 bases between the two germline ends. This CDR3 has 15 amino acids. Germline V CDR1 and CDR2: LGHDT, YNNKEL (reference sequence). In nucleotides, the CDR3 is TGTGCCAGCAGCCAAGGTGGGGGGGCGCGGACTGAAGCTTTCTTT. It is translated as CASSQGGGARTEAFF.

This clonotype occurred many times. The chain joins TRBV4-3 to TRBJ2-1; 10 bases are a match to TRBD2. Germline V gene data show CDR1 as LGHNA and CDR2 as YSLEER. V lost 1 base to trimming and J lost 4 bases; unmatched junction nucleotides: 7. The length of the CDR3 is 17 residues. For the CDR3, the DNA is TGCGCCAGCAGCCAAGTGGTAGCGGGGGGCCTATACAATGAGCAGTTCTTC. Translating it yields CASSQVVAGGLYNEQFF.

In this sample, this clonotype turned up many times. This chain connects TRBV18 to TRBJ2-7, with a weak D call TRBD2 (6 bases). The germline V and J ends were trimmed by 3 bases and 3 bases, with 15 bases remaining between them. Germline V lookup: CDR1 KGHSH, CDR2 LQKENI. CDR3 size: 15 residues. The CDR3 loop is CASSPSSGVDYEQYF. Here the CDR3 DNA reads TGTGCCAGCTCACCTTCCTCGGGGGTCGACTACGAGCAGTACTTC.

This clonotype has a count of ten or more. The CDR3 DNA follows: TGCAGTGCTAGGGGACTAGGTGTTAGCTTTGAGCAGTTCTTC. Translation gives CSARGLGVSFEQFF. The rearrangement joins TRBV20-1 to TRBJ2-1; the match to TRBD2 covers 8 bases. CDR1 DFQATT and CDR2 SNEGSKA come from the germline V gene (reference sequence). There are 14 residues in the CDR3. Trimming cost V 3 bases and J 9 bases; bases outside gene matches: 10.

This clonotype was counted only a few times. The chain employs TRBV7-9 and TRBJ2-2; TRBD1 matches at 8 bases. The J segment lost 7 bases and the V segment lost 5 bases, leaving 9 bases of the junction unmatched. The CDR3 runs 15 residues. Germline lookup yields CDR1 SEHNR and CDR2 FQNEAQ (reference sequence). The CDR3 loop is CASSQRSGGGGELFF. In nucleotides, the CDR3 is TGTGCCAGCAGCCAGAGGTCAGGGGGCGGCGGGGAGCTGTTTTTT.

This clonotype showed up just a few times. CDR3 nucleotide sequence: TGTGCCACCAGCAGGTCCCCAGGGACCCAAGAGACCCAGTACTTC. Translating gives CATSRSPGTQETQYF. The rearrangement links TRBV15 to TRBJ2-5; D tentatively reads TRBD1 or TRBD2 (5 bases each). Germline CDR1 and CDR2: LNHNV and YYDKDF (reference sequence). The CDR3 extends over 15 amino acids. The V gene lost 3 bases and the J gene lost 1 base, with 12 bases spanning the gap.

V gene TRBV7-2 combines with J gene TRBJ2-5; TRBD1 matches at 8 bases. V trimming: 3 bases; J trimming: 4 bases; junction bases outside the gene matches: 10. The germline gives CDR1 SGHTA, CDR2 FQGNSA. This CDR3 has 16 amino acids. The CDR3 is CASSFNPGQGGETQYF. The CDR3 coding sequence is TGTGCCAGCAGCTTCAACCCCGGACAGGGTGGAGAGACCCAGTACTTC.

On this clonotype: Germline and junction disagree at one end, which may indicate a read error. The CDR3 DNA sequence: TGTGCCAGCAGCCAAGGACAGGCGAACATAGACTTC. It is translated as CASSQGQANIDF. The rearrangement uses TRBV3-1 and TRBJ2-4, with D possibly being TRBD1 (6 bases). In germline, CDR1 is LGHDT, CDR2 YNNKEL (reference sequence). This CDR3 is 12 amino acids long.